The 28 T cell receptor beta chains presented below share a single source sample, sequenced in a study of T cells in women clearing cervical HPV infection. Method: immunoSEQ multiplex PCR; TCRdb's copy keeps in-frame clones and lacks some. The table for this sample gives roughly 13,000 clones. The sequencing input was blood buffy coat. Receptors were obtained from a woman between 18 and 70 years old with a cervical HPV16 infection that either progressed to CIN3+ or cleared (not recorded which).

Details on this clone: From the germline J gene comes the end of the CDR3, since the read stops 3 residues before it. The chain uses TRBV7-2 and TRBJ2-1; 9 bases map to TRBD2. The V and J ends lost 5 bases and 8 bases, in that order; junction bases with no gene match: 10. CDR3 size: 15 residues. Germline CDR1 is SGHTA and CDR2 is FQGNSA. CDR3 region: CASSNPGLAGYEQFF. The part of the CDR3 DNA that was read is TGTGCCAGCAGCAACCCAGGCCTAGCGGGATATGAG.

The DNA read from the CDR3 is TGCAGTGCTAGAGAACCGAGCGGGAGGGCCGACAATGAG. As protein: CSAREPSGRADNE. Given in full, the CDR3 is CSAREPSGRADNEQFF. V is TRBV20-1 and J is TRBJ2-1, with TRBD2 matching 10 bases. The read halts 3 residues ahead of the CDR3 end, with the missing end drawn from the germline J gene. The CDR3 loop spans 16 amino acids. Trimming cost V 0 bases and J 5 bases; bases outside gene matches: 7. Germline loops: CDR1 DFQATT, CDR2 SNEGSKA (reference sequence).

Of note for this clone: The read ends 3 residues early relative to the CDR3; the germline J gene fills the gap. The chain recombines TRBV6-2 or TRBV6-3 with TRBJ1-5; maybe TRBD1 (6 bases). Germline V lookup: CDR1 MNHEY, CDR2 SVGEGT. The ends were cut back, 7 bases at V and 4 bases at J, with 14 bases in the middle. This CDR3 region has 14 residues. The chain's CDR3 is CASNQGQANQPQHF. Incomplete CDR3 DNA: TGTGCCAGCAACCAGGGGCAGGCGAATCAGCCC.

On this clone itself: The CDR3 end falls 3 residues outside the read, so it is completed with the germline J gene. V is TRBV20-1 and J is TRBJ2-4; 10 bases line up with TRBD2. The germline gives CDR1 DFQATT, CDR2 SNEGSKA (reference sequence). V lost 6 bases, J lost 3 bases, and 2 bases stayed unmatched. This CDR3 has 13 amino acids. The CDR3 sequence is CSAVAGGKNIQYF. The CDR3 DNA, read in part, is TGCAGTGCCGTAGCGGGGGGCAAAAACATT.

Concerning this clone itself: The read finishes 3 residues shy of the CDR3 end, and the germline J gene is used to complete it. The V call is TRBV20-1, the J call TRBJ1-1; TRBD1 matches at 8 bases. This CDR3 spans 20 amino acids. The junction had 26 bases not matched to a gene; V was cut back by 3 bases and J by 5 bases. Germline-derived CDR1 and CDR2 are DFQATT and SNEGSKA (reference sequence). This chain's CDR3 is CSARGLVGRGRRGWWTEAFF. CDR3 bases read: TGCAGTGCTAGGGGGCTTGTGGGCAGGGGGCGCCGGGGGTGGTGGACTGAA.

With respect to this clone: One end of the junction varies from germline; a read error may be responsible. The read is 3 residues too short to cover the CDR3 end, so that end is filled in from the germline J gene. The J gene is TRBJ1-2, the V gene TRBV4-2, with unresolved D. CDR3 size: 17 residues. Germline CDR1 reads LGHNA; CDR2 reads YNFKEQ. The covered CDR3 bases are TGCGCCAGCAGCCTAACCCCCGGACTAGCGGGAGACGATGAC. Residues: CASSLTPGLAGDDD. The whole CDR3 reads CASSLTPGLAGDDDYTF.

Concerning this clone: The CDR3 end is not reached by the read, which stops 3 residues before it; the germline J gene fills it in. The chain recombines TRBV18 with TRBJ2-3; D may be TRBD2 (6 bases). The CDR3 loop spans 16 amino acids. Germline assignment: CDR1 KGHSH and CDR2 LQKENI. The CDR3 spells CASSPPGGISNQPQYF. The CDR3 DNA, read in part, is TGTGCCAGCTCACCACCGGGGGGAATTAGCAATCAGCCG. Complete variable domain (other parts from reference TRBV18 and TRBJ2-3): NAGVMQNPRHLVRRRGQEARLRCSPMKGHSHVYWYRQLPEEGLKFMVYLQKENIIDESGMPKERFSAEFPKEGPSILRIQQVVRGDSAAYFCASSPPGGISNQPQYFGPGTRLTVL.

To note about this clone: The read ends 3 residues before the CDR3 terminus; that terminus is restored from the germline J gene. This chain links TRBV15 with TRBJ1-1, with D perhaps TRBD1 (5 bases). The V end was cut by 0 bases, the J end by 6 bases, with 11 bases between. In germline, CDR1 is LNHNV, CDR2 YYDKDF (reference sequence). This CDR3 comprises 14 residues. The part of the CDR3 DNA that was read is TGTGCCACCAGCAGAGATCCGGGGGTTCCTGAA. Its protein is CATSRDPGVPE. The full CDR3 sequence reads CATSRDPGVPEAFF.

Turning to this clone: The read is 3 residues too short to cover the CDR3 end, so that end is filled in from the germline J gene. V gene TRBV11-2 combines with J gene TRBJ2-5; 8 nucleotides match TRBD2. V shed 6 bases, J shed 1 base, and the junction held 7 bases outside the gene matches. The CDR3 is 15 amino acids. Germline V gene data show CDR1 as SGHAT and CDR2 as FQNNGV. The CDR3 is CASRAGAGGQETQYF. The sequenced CDR3 bases are TGTGCCAGCAGGGCTGGGGCGGGGGGCCAAGAGACC.

As regards this clone: With the read ending 3 residues before the CDR3 end, the germline J gene is used to fill in that end. The chain links TRBV28 to TRBJ2-2, with TRBD2 matching over 7 bases. J lost 5 bases, V lost 6 bases, and 21 bases had no gene match. Per germline, CDR1 MDHEN and CDR2 SYDVKM. This CDR3 contains 19 residues. The CDR3 region is CASRASGTTRTQRTGELFF. The sequenced part of the CDR3 DNA is TGTGCCAGCAGGGCAAGCGGGACTACAAGAACCCAACGGACCGGGGAG.

As for this clone: The read ends 3 residues shy of where the CDR3 ends; the end is completed using the germline J gene. The genes are TRBV28 and TRBJ1-5; 7 bases are a match to TRBD1. In germline, CDR1 is MDHEN, CDR2 SYDVKM. The V segment lost 10 bases and the J segment 2 bases; nucleotides outside the gene matches: 5. The CDR3 spans 13 residues. CDR3 DNA, as far as it was read: TGTGCCACCCACGACAGGGGCAATCAGCCC. It translates to CATHDRGNQP. The full CDR3 sequence reads CATHDRGNQPQHF.

Turning to this clone: Read coverage stops 3 residues before the CDR3 terminus; the germline J gene supplies the remainder. The chain combines TRBV7-2 with TRBJ2-5, with 10 bases matching TRBD2. CDR3 size: 15 residues. With 2 bases clipped from V and 5 bases from J, the junction kept 5 bases outside the gene matches. The germline V gene encodes CDR1 SGHTA and CDR2 FQGNSA. CDR3 protein: CASSLKRGGLETQYF. Incomplete CDR3 DNA: TGTGCCAGCAGCTTAAAGCGGGGGGGCCTCGAGACC.

Of note for this clone: Coverage ceases 3 residues before the CDR3 finishes, and the germline J gene fills in the end. V is TRBV20-1 and J is TRBJ2-7, with 10 bases identical to TRBD2. Unmatched junction bases numbered 7, after V lost 5 bases and J lost 6 bases. Germline values: CDR1 DFQATT, CDR2 SNEGSKA (reference sequence). This CDR3 comprises 13 residues. The CDR3 here is CSAPLLAGGEQYF. The sequenced part of the CDR3 DNA is TGCAGTGCTCCTCTCTTAGCGGGAGGCGAG.

Worth noting for this clone: From the germline J gene comes the end of the CDR3, since the read stops 3 residues before it. The V and J genes are TRBV5-1 and TRBJ2-2, with D perhaps assigned TRBD1 or TRBD2 (5 bases each). Germline V lookup: CDR1 SGHRS, CDR2 YFSETQ. This CDR3 is built from 14 residues. CDR3 protein: CASSISRGDSPLFF. The part of the CDR3 DNA that was read is TGCGCCAGCAGCATTTCGAGGGGTGATTCACCG.

Notes on this clone: The read falls 3 residues short of the CDR3 end, and the missing part is taken from the germline J gene. This chain joins TRBV20-1 and TRBJ2-7; 7 bases agree with TRBD1. Looked up from germline, CDR1 is DFQATT and CDR2 is SNEGSKA (reference sequence). The CDR3 runs 14 residues. The V gene end was trimmed by 4 bases and the J gene end by 0 bases; junction bases not matched to a gene: 6. This CDR3 reads CSAKMTGISYEQYF. Incomplete CDR3 DNA: TGCAGTGCTAAAATGACAGGGATCTCCTACGAG.

A note on this clone: The missing CDR3 end, 3 residues past where the read stops, is filled in from the germline J gene. This chain joins TRBV6-1 and TRBJ2-4, with D possibly being TRBD2 (7 bases). Germline V gene data show CDR1 as MNHNS and CDR2 as SASEGT. The CDR3 extends over 11 amino acids. The CDR3 region is CASSGGGGQYF. The DNA read from the CDR3 is TGTGCCAGCAGTGGAGGGGGGGGT.

Regarding this clone: The DNA ends 3 residues before the CDR3 does, and the rest of the CDR3 is filled in from the germline J gene. J is TRBJ2-7 and V is TRBV20-1, with TRBD2 identical over 10 bases. Trimming took 3 bases from V and 6 from J; bases not matched to a gene: 8. The CDR3 covers 14 residues. Per germline, CDR1 DFQATT and CDR2 SNEGSKA (reference sequence). The CDR3 region is CSARGTSGAFEQYF. Partial CDR3 DNA: TGCAGTGCTAGGGGAACTAGCGGGGCTTTCGAG.

Details on this clone: Read coverage stops 3 residues before the CDR3 terminus; the germline J gene supplies the remainder. V is TRBV19 and J is TRBJ2-3; 7 bases agree with TRBD1. Germline V CDR1 and CDR2: LNHDA, SQIVND (reference sequence). V was pared by 3 bases and J by 4 bases, with 16 bases of the junction left unmatched. The CDR3 extends over 18 amino acids. CDR3 region: CASSIPFGDSLVADTQYF. CDR3 bases read: TGTGCCAGTAGTATTCCGTTTGGGGACAGCTTAGTCGCAGATACG. Complete variable domain (other parts from reference TRBV19 and TRBJ2-3): DGGITQSPKYLFRKEGQNVTLSCEQNLNHDAMYWYRQDPGQGLRLIYYSQIVNDFQKGDIAEGYSVSREKKESFPLTVTSAQKNPTAFYLCASSIPFGDSLVADTQYFGPGTRLTVL.

Note on this clone: The read ends 3 residues shy of where the CDR3 ends; the end is completed using the germline J gene. The gene calls are TRBV5-1 and TRBJ2-1, with 7 bases fitting TRBD1. CDR3 size: 14 residues. V was clipped by 3 bases and J by 6 bases; unmatched bases: 6. The germline V gene encodes CDR1 SGHRS and CDR2 YFSETQ. CDR3 DNA (partial): TGCGCCAGCAGCTCCGACAGGGTGTTCAATGAG. This gives the protein CASSSDRVFNE. The entire CDR3 protein is CASSSDRVFNEQFF.

Concerning this clone itself: Read sequence stops 3 residues before the CDR3 end, and the germline J gene provides the missing end. The chain couples TRBV20-1 to TRBJ2-7, with D possibly TRBD1 on 6 matching bases. Germline V gene lookup returns CDR1 DFQATT and CDR2 SNEGSKA (reference sequence). There are 16 residues in the CDR3. V lost 4 bases and J lost 0, with 19 bases in between. The CDR3 spells CSAIHPGTSSSYEQYF. CDR3 DNA (partial): TGCAGTGCTATACACCCCGGGACATCAAGCTCCTACGAG.

As concerns this clone: Sequencing ends 3 residues short of the CDR3 end; the germline J gene provides the rest. This sequence joins TRBV6-2 or TRBV6-3 and TRBJ1-2; 7 positions match TRBD1. Germline CDR1 is MNHEY and CDR2 is SVGEGT. The CDR3 runs to 14 residues. The CDR3 sequence: CASRDRFLSYDYTF. The CDR3 bases that were read are TGTGCCAGCAGGGACAGGTTTTTATCGTACGAC.

Note on this clone: With the read ending 3 residues before the CDR3 end, the germline J gene is used to fill in that end. The chain couples TRBV20-1 to TRBJ2-3; TRBD1 agrees at 8 bases. This CDR3 comprises 16 residues. Germline lookup yields CDR1 DFQATT and CDR2 SNEGSKA (reference sequence). The V segment lost 2 bases and the J segment 2 bases; nucleotides outside the gene matches: 9. CDR3 in amino acids: CSARSRTGHVTDTQYF. The DNA read from the CDR3 is TGCAGTGCTAGATCGCGGACAGGGCATGTCACAGATACG.

Notes on this clone: The read ends 3 residues shy of where the CDR3 ends; the end is completed using the germline J gene. The V gene is TRBV12-3 or TRBV12-4, the J gene TRBJ1-2, with 10 bases that match TRBD1. The CDR3 runs to 14 residues. The CDR3 bases that were read are TGTGCCAGCAGTTTCGAGCGGGACAGGGGCGGC. Protein product: CASSFERDRGG. The complete CDR3 reads CASSFERDRGGYTF.

Comment on this clone: The read is 3 residues too short to cover the CDR3 end, so that end is filled in from the germline J gene. This chain joins TRBV19 and TRBJ1-1; D is undetermined. The ends were cut back, 5 bases at V and 1 base at J, with 8 bases in the middle. This CDR3 is 13 amino acids long. The germline gives CDR1 LNHDA, CDR2 SQIVND (reference sequence). The chain's CDR3 is CASSPNRNTEAFF. CDR3 bases read: TGTGCCAGTAGTCCTAACAGGAACACTGAA. The entire variable domain, with the rest obtained from reference TRBV19 and TRBJ1-1, is as follows: DGGITQSPKYLFRKEGQNVTLSCEQNLNHDAMYWYRQDPGQGLRLIYYSQIVNDFQKGDIAEGYSVSREKKESFPLTVTSAQKNPTAFYLCASSPNRNTEAFFGQGTRLTVV.

To note about this clone: The missing CDR3 end, 3 residues past where the read stops, is filled in from the germline J gene. This chain joins TRBV4-2 and TRBJ1-2; D might be TRBD1 (6 bases). The CDR3 covers 15 residues. Germline CDR1 reads LGHNA; CDR2 reads YNFKEQ. Trimming left V 1 base short and J 4 bases short, with 13 bases between. Incomplete CDR3 DNA: TGTGCCAGCAGCCAAGTTTCAGGGGTCAGCTATGGC. It yields the protein CASSQVSGVSYG. Given in full, the CDR3 is CASSQVSGVSYGYTF.

Concerning this clone: The observed sequence ends 3 residues before the CDR3 terminus, with the missing tail filled in from the germline J gene. The same CDR3 arises from other DNA sequences in this sample as well. V gene TRBV7-2 combines with J gene TRBJ2-5, with 7 bases matching TRBD2. V shed 5 bases and J 2 bases; nucleotides not matched to a gene: 8. The CDR3 sequence is 15 residues long. The germline CDR1 and CDR2 sequences are SGHTA and FQGNSA. The CDR3 is CASSEFPGGQETQYF. Partial CDR3 DNA: TGTGCCAGCAGCGAGTTCCCGGGGGGACAAGAGACC. Filled out from reference TRBV7-2 and TRBJ2-5, the complete variable domain reads GAGVSQSPSNKVTEKGKDVELRCDPISGHTALYWYRQSLGQGLEFLIYFQGNSAPDKSGLPSDRFSAERTGGSVSTLTIQRTQQEDSAVYLCASSEFPGGQETQYFGPGTRLLVL.

In the case of this clone: The CDR3 extends 3 residues past the end of the read, so its final part is completed from the germline J gene. The chain joins TRBV7-2 to TRBJ2-3, with a tentative D call TRBD1 (5 bases). Germline V CDR1 and CDR2: SGHTA, FQGNSA. The length of the CDR3 is 13 residues. The sequenced CDR3 bases are TGTGCCAGCAGCTTGAGACAGCAAGAGACG. This encodes CASSLRQQET. From start to end, the CDR3 is CASSLRQQETQYF.

In regard to this clone: The CDR3 goes on 3 residues after the read ends, and that part is filled in from the germline J gene. The V call is TRBV18, the J call TRBJ1-2; D unclear. Germline V CDR1 and CDR2: KGHSH, LQKENI. The CDR3 loop spans 15 amino acids. The CDR3 is CASSKVWTNGDTYTF. Incomplete CDR3 DNA: TGTGCCAGCTCAAAAGTTTGGACTAACGGGGATACC.